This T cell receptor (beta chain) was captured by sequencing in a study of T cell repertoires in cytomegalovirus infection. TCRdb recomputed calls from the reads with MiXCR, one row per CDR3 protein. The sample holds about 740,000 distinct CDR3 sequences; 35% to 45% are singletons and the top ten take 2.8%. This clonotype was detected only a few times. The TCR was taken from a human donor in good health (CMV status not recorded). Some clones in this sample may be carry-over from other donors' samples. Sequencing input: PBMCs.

CDR3 nucleotide sequence: TGCGCCAGCAGCTTGGCTCTAACCGGGACAGGGGTACATGGCTACACCTTC. Protein sequence: CASSLALTGTGVHGYTF. The chain employs TRBV5-1 and TRBJ1-2; 10 bases match TRBD1. The CDR3 runs 17 residues. V was pared by 0 bases and J by 6 bases, with 11 bases of the junction left unmatched. The germline gives CDR1 SGHRS, CDR2 YFSETQ.